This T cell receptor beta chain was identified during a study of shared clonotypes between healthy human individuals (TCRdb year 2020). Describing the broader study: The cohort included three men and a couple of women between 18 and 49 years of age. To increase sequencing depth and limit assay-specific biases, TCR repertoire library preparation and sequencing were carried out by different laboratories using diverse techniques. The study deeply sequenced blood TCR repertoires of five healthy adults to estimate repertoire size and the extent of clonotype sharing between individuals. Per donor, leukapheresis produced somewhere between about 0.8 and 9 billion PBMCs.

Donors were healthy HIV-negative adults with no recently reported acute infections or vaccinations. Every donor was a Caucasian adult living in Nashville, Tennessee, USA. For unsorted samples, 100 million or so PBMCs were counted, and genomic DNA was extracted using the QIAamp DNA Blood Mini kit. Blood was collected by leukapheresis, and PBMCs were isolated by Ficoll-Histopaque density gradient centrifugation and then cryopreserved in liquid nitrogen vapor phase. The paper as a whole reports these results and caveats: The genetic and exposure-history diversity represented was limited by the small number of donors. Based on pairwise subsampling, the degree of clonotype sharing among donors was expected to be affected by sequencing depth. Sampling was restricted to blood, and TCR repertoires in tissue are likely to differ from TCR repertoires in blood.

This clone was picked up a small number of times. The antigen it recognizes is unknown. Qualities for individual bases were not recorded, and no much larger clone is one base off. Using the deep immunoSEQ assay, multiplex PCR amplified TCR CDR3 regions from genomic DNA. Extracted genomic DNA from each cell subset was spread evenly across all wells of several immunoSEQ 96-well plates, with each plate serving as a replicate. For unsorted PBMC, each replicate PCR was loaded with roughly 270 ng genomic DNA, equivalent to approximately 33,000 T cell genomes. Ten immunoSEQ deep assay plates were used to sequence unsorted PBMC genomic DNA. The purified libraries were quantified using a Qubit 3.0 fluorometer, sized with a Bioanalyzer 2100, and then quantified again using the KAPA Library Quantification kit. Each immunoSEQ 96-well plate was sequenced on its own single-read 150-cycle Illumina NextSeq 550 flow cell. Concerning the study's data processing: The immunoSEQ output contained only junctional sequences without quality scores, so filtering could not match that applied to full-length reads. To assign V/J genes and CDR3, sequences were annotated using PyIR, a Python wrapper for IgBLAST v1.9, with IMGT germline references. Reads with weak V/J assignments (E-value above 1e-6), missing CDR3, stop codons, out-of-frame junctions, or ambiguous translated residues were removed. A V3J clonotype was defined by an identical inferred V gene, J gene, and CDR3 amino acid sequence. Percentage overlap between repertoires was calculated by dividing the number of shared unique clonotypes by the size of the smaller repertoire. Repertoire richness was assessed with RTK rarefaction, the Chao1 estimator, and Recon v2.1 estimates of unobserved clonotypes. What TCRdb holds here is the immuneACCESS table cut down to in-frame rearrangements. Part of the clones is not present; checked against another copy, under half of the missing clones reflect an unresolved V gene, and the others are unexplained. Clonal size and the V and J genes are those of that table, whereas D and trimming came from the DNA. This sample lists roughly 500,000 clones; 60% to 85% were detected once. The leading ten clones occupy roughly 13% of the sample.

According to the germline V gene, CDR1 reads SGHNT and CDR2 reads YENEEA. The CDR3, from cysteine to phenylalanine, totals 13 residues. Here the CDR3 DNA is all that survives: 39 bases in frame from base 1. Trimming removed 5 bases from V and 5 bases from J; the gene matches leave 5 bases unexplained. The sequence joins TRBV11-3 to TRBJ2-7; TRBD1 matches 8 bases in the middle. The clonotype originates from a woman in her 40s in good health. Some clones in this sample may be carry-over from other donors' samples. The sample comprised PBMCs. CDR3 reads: CASSRGQGDEQYF. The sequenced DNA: TGTGCCAGCAGCCGAGGACAGGGCGACGAGCAGTACTTC. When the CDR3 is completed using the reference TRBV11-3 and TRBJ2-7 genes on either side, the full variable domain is EAGVVQSPRYKIIEKKQPVAFWCNPISGHNTLYWYLQNLGQGPELLIRYENEEAVDDSQLPKDRFSAERLKGVDSTLKIQPAELGDSAVYLCASSRGQGDEQYFGPGTRLTVT.